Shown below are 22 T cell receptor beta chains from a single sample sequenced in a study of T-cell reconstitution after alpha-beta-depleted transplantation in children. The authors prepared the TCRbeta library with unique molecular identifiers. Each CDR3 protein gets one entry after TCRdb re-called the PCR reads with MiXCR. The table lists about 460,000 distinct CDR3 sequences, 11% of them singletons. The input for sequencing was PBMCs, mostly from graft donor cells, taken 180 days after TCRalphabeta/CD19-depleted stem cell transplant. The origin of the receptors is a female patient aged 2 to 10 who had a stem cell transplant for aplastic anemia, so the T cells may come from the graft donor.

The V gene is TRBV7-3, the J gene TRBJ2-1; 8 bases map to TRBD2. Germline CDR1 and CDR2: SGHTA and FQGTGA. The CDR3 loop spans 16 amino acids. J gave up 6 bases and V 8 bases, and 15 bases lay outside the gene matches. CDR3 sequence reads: CASSLEGGSGGNEQFF. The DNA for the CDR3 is TGTGCCAGCTCCTTAGAGGGGGGGAGCGGGGGCAATGAGCAGTTCTTC.

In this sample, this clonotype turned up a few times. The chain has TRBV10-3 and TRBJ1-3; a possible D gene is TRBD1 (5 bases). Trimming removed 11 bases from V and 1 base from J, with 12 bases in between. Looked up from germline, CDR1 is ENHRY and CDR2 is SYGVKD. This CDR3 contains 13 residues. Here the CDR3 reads CALGGSSGNTIYF. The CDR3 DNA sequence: TGTGCCCTCGGGGGTTCGTCTGGAAACACCATATATTTT.

The CDR3 protein is CATSIGGSGTGELFF. CDR3 sequence (DNA): TGTGCCACCAGTATTGGGGGCTCGGGGACCGGGGAGCTGTTTTTT. The chain employs TRBV24-1 and TRBJ2-2; D perhaps matches TRBD1 (6 bases). Germline V gene lookup returns CDR1 KGHDR and CDR2 SFDVKD. There are 15 residues in the CDR3. Trimming left V 6 bases short and J 5 bases short, with 15 bases between.

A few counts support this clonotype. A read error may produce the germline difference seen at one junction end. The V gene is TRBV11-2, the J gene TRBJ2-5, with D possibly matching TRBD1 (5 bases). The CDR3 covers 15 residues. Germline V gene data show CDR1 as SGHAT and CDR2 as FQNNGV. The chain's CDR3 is CASSLGDWYQETQYF. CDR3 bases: TGTGCCAGCAGTTTAGGGGATTGGTACCAAGAGACCCAGTACTTC.

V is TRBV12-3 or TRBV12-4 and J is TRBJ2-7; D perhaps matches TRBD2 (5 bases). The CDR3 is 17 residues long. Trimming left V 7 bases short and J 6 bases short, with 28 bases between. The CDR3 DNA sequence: TGTGCCAGCAACGGTGGGCCTCCGGGAATCCCATACTGCGAGCAGTACGTC. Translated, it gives CASNGGPPGIPYCEQYV.

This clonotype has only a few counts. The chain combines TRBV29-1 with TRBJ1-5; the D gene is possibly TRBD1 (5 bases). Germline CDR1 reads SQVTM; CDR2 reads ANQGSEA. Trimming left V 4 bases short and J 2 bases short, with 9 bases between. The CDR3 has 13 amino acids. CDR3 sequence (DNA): TGCAGCGTTGCTTCACAGGGCAATCAGCCCCAGCATTTT. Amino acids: CSVASQGNQPQHF.

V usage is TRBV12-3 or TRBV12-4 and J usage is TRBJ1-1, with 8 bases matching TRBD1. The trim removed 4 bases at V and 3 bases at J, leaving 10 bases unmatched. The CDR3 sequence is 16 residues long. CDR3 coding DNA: TGTGCCAGCAGTTATCGTCCGGGACAGGCCTACACTGAAGCTTTCTTT. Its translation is CASSYRPGQAYTEAFF.

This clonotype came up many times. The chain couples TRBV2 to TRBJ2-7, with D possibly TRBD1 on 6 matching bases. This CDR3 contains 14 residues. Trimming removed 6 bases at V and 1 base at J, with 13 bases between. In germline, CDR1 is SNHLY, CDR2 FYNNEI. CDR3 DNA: TGTGCCAGCAGCCCTGACAGGAATTCCTACGAGCAGTACTTC. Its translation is CASSPDRNSYEQYF.

Here the CDR3 DNA reads TGTGCCAGCAGCGTTGAAAGGAACACCATATATTTT. Amino acids: CASSVERNTIYF. The gene calls are TRBV9 and TRBJ1-3; the D is unclear. CDR3 length equals 12 residues. The V gene's germline CDR1 is SGDLS and CDR2 YYNGEE. Trimming left V 2 bases short and J 7 bases short, with 7 bases between.

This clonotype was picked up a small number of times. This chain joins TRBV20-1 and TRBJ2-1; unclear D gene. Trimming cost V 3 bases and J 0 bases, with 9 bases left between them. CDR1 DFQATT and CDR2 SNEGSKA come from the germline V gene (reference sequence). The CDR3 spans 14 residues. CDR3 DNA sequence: TGCAGTGCTAGCCCCCTACTCTCCTACAATGAGCAGTTCTTC. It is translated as CSASPLLSYNEQFF.

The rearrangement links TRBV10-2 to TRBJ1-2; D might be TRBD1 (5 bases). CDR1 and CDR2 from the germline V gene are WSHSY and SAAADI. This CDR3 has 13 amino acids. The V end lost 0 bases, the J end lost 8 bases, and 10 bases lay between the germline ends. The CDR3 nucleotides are TGCGCCAGCAGTGAGTCGACTCGGGGGGGCTACACCTTC. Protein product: CASSESTRGGYTF.

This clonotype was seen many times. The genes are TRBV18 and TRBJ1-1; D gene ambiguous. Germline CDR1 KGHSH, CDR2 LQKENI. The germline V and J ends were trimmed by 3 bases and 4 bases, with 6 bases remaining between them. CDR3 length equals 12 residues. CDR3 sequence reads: CASSPQSTEAFF. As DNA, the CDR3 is TGTGCCAGCTCACCCCAGAGCACTGAAGCTTTCTTT.

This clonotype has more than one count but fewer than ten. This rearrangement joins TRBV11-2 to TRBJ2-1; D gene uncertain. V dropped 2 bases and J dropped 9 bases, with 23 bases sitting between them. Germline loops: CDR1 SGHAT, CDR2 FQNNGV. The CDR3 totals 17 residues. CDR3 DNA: TGTGCCAGCAGCTTACCGGTTGGTAGCATACTATCTGGTGAGCAGTTCTTC. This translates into CASSLPVGSILSGEQFF.

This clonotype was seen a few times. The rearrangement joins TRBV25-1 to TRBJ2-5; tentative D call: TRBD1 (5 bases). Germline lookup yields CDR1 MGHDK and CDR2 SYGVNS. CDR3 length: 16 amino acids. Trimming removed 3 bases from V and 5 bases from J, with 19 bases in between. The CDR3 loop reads CASSDPRGRVGETQYF. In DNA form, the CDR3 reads TGTGCCAGCAGTGACCCCAGAGGCAGGGTGGGCGAGACCCAGTACTTC.

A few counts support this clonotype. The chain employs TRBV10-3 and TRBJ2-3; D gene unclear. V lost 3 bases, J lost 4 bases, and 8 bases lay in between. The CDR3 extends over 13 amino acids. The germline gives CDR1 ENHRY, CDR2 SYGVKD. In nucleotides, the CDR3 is TGTGCCATCAGTGAAGGTCGGGCAGATACGCAGTATTTT. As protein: CAISEGRADTQYF.

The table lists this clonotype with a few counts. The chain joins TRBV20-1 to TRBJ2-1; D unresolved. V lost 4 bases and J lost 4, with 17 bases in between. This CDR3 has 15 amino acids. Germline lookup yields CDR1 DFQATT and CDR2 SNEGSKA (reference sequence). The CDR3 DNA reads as TGCAGTGCTACGATCACGAGTTTGGGGTACAATGAGCAGTTCTTC. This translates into CSATITSLGYNEQFF.

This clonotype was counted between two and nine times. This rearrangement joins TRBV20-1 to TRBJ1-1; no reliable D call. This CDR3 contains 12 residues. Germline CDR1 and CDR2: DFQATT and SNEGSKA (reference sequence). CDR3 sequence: CSAFGPGTEAFF. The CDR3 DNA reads TGCAGCGCGTTTGGGCCGGGCACTGAAGCTTTCTTT.

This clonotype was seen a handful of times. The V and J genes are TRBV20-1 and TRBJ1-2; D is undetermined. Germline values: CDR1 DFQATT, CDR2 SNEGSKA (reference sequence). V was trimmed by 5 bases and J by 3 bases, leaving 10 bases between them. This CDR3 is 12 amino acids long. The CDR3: CSAGRVDYGYTF. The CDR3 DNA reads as TGCAGTGCTGGAAGGGTTGACTATGGCTACACCTTC.

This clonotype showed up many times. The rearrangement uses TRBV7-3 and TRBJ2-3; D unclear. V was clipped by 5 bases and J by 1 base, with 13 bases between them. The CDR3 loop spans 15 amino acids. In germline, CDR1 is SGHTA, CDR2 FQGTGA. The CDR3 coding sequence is TGTGCCAGCAGCATAGCAGTAGGAGGCACAGATACGCAGTATTTT. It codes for CASSIAVGGTDTQYF.

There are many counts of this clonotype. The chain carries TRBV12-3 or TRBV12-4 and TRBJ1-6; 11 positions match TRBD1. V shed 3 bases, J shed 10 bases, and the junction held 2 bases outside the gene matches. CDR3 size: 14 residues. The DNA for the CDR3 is TGTGCCAGCAGTTTTGGGGACAGGGGGTCACCCCTCCACTTT. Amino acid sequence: CASSFGDRGSPLHF.

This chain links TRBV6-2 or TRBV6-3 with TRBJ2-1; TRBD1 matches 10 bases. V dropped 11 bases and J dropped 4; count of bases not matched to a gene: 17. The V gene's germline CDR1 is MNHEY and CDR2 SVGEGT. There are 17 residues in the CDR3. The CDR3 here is CARQPGQGKTRYNEQFF. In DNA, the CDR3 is TGTGCCCGACAACCGGGACAGGGGAAAACTCGTTACAATGAGCAGTTCTTC.

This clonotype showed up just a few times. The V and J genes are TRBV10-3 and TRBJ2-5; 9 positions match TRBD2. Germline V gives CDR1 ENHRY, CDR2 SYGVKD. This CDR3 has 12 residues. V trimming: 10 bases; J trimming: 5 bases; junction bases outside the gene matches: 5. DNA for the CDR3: TGTGCCACTAGCGGGGCCGGGGAGACCCAGTACTTC. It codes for CATSGAGETQYF.